Listed here are 18 T cell receptor beta chains from one sample, sequenced in a study of blood T cells in healthy people across ages. A J-beta primer mix and a sample-barcoded 5' primer were used in a second PCR of about 7 to 12 cycles. TCRdb redid the calling of the 5' RACE reads with MiXCR, one entry per CDR3 protein. The sample lists 1.5 million to 2 million distinct CDR3 sequences; roughly 50% were seen once. Sequenced material: blood. The origin of the receptors is a woman aged 40 to 55 in good health.

This sequence joins TRBV2 and TRBJ1-5; D remains ambiguous. The CDR3 runs 14 residues. Looked up from germline, CDR1 is SNHLY and CDR2 is FYNNEI. V shed 2 bases and J shed 5 bases, with 10 bases lying between them. This chain's CDR3 is CASSEPKLYQPQHF. The CDR3 nucleotides are TGTGCCAGCAGTGAACCAAAGTTATATCAGCCCCAGCATTTT.

This chain uses TRBV7-9 with TRBJ1-2; D unclear. V was shortened by 2 bases and J by 4 bases, with 8 bases between the two germline ends. CDR1 is SEHNR, CDR2 FQNEAQ, per germline (reference sequence). The CDR3 length is 13 residues. CDR3 amino acids: CASSLHGLYGYTF. The CDR3 DNA follows: TGTGCCAGCAGCTTACACGGTCTCTATGGCTACACCTTC.

This clonotype was picked up a small number of times. J is TRBJ2-3 and V is TRBV6-5; D is possibly TRBD1 or TRBD2 (5 bases each). CDR3 length equals 13 residues. Germline-derived CDR1 and CDR2 are MNHEY and SVGAGI. Trimming took off 3 bases at V and 4 bases at J, with 8 bases between the two ends. For the CDR3, the DNA is TGTGCCAGCAGTTATCTGGGGGCAGATACGCAGTATTTT. It codes for CASSYLGADTQYF.

The chain uses TRBV3-1 and TRBJ2-1, with no clear D. The CDR3 covers 12 residues. Germline V gives CDR1 LGHDT, CDR2 YNNKEL (reference sequence). V was clipped by 3 bases and J by 10 bases, with 10 bases between them. The CDR3 DNA sequence: TGTGCCAGCAGCCAGAGTGTCGGGGAGCAGTTCTTC. It yields the protein CASSQSVGEQFF.

This clonotype came up a few times. This chain connects TRBV4-1 to TRBJ1-2; no definite D call. V was pared by 0 bases and J by 1 base, with 12 bases between. Germline loops: CDR1 MGHRA, CDR2 YSYEKL. CDR3 size: 16 residues. CDR3 sequence (DNA): TGCGCCAGCAGCCAAGATCAGAAGTCTCTTAACTATGGCTACACCTTC. It codes for CASSQDQKSLNYGYTF.

This rearrangement joins TRBV29-1 to TRBJ1-2; D remains unclear. Germline V gives CDR1 SQVTM, CDR2 ANQGSEA. This CDR3 region has 14 residues. Deletions cut 7 bases from V and 1 base from J, with 16 bases between. CDR3 region: CSAPLGQNNYGYTF. The CDR3 DNA is TGCAGCGCCCCGCTAGGTCAGAATAACTATGGCTACACCTTC.

This CDR3 reads CASSEKLGGVREQYF. CDR3 DNA sequence: TGCGCCAGCAGTGAGAAGTTGGGGGGAGTGCGGGAGCAGTACTTC. V and J are TRBV10-2 and TRBJ2-4, with 7 positions matching TRBD2. The germline V gene has CDR1 WSHSY and CDR2 SAAADI. The CDR3 loop spans 15 amino acids. Germline trimming cut 2 bases from V and 13 bases from J; bases unmatched to any gene: 14.

The J gene is TRBJ2-4, the V gene TRBV20-1; a weak D match, TRBD1 (5 bases). The CDR3 covers 18 residues. Trimming removed 1 base from V and 9 bases from J, with 28 bases in between. Germline-derived CDR1 and CDR2 are DFQATT and SNEGSKA (reference sequence). The CDR3 protein is CSARVTQGERAKSGIQYF. The CDR3 coding sequence is TGCAGTGCTAGAGTTACCCAAGGGGAAAGAGCCAAAAGTGGCATTCAGTACTTC.

This clonotype has just a few counts. The chain employs TRBV7-2 and TRBJ1-5, with a possible D match to TRBD1 (5 bases). The ends were cut back, 5 bases at V and 6 bases at J, with 17 bases in the middle. This CDR3 comprises 15 residues. From germline, CDR1 is SGHTA and CDR2 FQGNSA. In DNA, the CDR3 is TGTGCCAGCAGCCTCCGGGACGACTTTCGTCAGCCCCAGCATTTT. It codes for CASSLRDDFRQPQHF.

The chain joins TRBV4-3 to TRBJ2-7, with D possibly TRBD1 on 5 matching bases. The ends were cut back, 1 base at V and 2 bases at J, with 12 bases in the middle. This CDR3 has 15 amino acids. Germline-derived CDR1 and CDR2 are LGHNA and YSLEER. This chain's CDR3 is CASSQALATAYEQYF. CDR3 in DNA: TGCGCCAGCAGCCAAGCGTTGGCGACAGCCTACGAGCAGTACTTC.

This chain uses TRBV20-1 with TRBJ2-3; D is perhaps TRBD2 (5 bases). CDR3 length equals 15 residues. Trimming removed 1 base at V and 0 bases at J, with 11 bases between. Germline V gives CDR1 DFQATT, CDR2 SNEGSKA (reference sequence). The CDR3 bases are TGCAGTGCTAGAGTGGGCGGAGGAAGCACAGATACGCAGTATTTT. As protein: CSARVGGGSTDTQYF.

This clonotype has more than one count but fewer than ten. V gene TRBV7-2 combines with J gene TRBJ2-1; 9 nucleotides align to TRBD2. After removal of 11 bases from V and 4 bases from J, the junction contained 6 bases not matched to a gene. In germline, CDR1 is SGHTA, CDR2 FQGNSA. The CDR3 runs 13 residues. The CDR3 coding sequence is TGTGCCTCGGAGCGGGGGGCGTACAATGAGCAGTTCTTC. Protein sequence: CASERGAYNEQFF.

The table lists this clonotype with a few counts. DNA of the CDR3: TGCAGTGCTAACCGGGACAGGGGGGACTATGGCTACACCTTC. Encoded protein: CSANRDRGDYGYTF. This chain joins TRBV20-1 and TRBJ1-2; 11 bases line up with TRBD1. Germline CDR1 DFQATT, CDR2 SNEGSKA (reference sequence). The V segment lost 4 bases and the J segment 3 bases; nucleotides outside the gene matches: 4. The CDR3 runs 14 residues.

Here the CDR3 reads CSARDGSSGGQSYNEQFF. CDR3 sequence (DNA): TGCAGTGCTAGAGATGGGTCTAGCGGGGGGCAATCCTACAATGAGCAGTTCTTC. The chain uses TRBV20-1 and TRBJ2-1, with 11 nucleotides matching TRBD2. Germline V gene data show CDR1 as DFQATT and CDR2 as SNEGSKA (reference sequence). The CDR3 totals 18 residues. Trimming cost V 0 bases and J 1 base; bases outside gene matches: 8.

This clonotype was counted between two and nine times. The gene calls are TRBV12-3 or TRBV12-4 and TRBJ2-1; TRBD1 matches at 7 bases. J gave up 4 bases and V 0 bases, and 3 bases lay outside the gene matches. The CDR3 is made up of 15 amino acids. The CDR3 spells CASSLALTGYNEQFF. The CDR3, as DNA: TGTGCCAGCAGTTTAGCGTTGACAGGGTACAATGAGCAGTTCTTC.

The genes are TRBV4-3 and TRBJ2-1; the D is unclear. The CDR3 totals 12 residues. The germline gives CDR1 LGHNA, CDR2 YSLEER. V lost 3 bases and J lost 10, with 10 bases in between. CDR3 DNA: TGCGCCAGCAGCCACAGAGTCGGCGAGCAGTTCTTC. Encoded protein: CASSHRVGEQFF.

J is TRBJ2-7 and V is TRBV5-6; 8 bases agree with TRBD1. The J call may be wrong; the DNA end is better matched by TRBJ2-4. CDR1 is SGHDT, CDR2 YYEEEE, per germline. CDR3 length equals 17 residues. CDR3 loop: CASSFGSTGGYQNIQYF. The CDR3 DNA follows: TGTGCCAGCAGCTTCGGTTCTACAGGGGGATACCAGAACATTCAGTACTTC.

The genes are TRBV7-9 and TRBJ1-2; 8 bases are a match to TRBD1. The CDR3 contains 16 residues. The V and J ends lost 5 bases and 0 bases, in that order; junction bases with no gene match: 8. CDR1 is SEHNR and CDR2 is FQNEAQ in the germline V gene (reference sequence). CDR3 sequence (DNA): TGTGCCAGCAGCGGCCCACGGGACAGGCCTAACTATGGCTACACCTTC. Encoded protein: CASSGPRDRPNYGYTF.